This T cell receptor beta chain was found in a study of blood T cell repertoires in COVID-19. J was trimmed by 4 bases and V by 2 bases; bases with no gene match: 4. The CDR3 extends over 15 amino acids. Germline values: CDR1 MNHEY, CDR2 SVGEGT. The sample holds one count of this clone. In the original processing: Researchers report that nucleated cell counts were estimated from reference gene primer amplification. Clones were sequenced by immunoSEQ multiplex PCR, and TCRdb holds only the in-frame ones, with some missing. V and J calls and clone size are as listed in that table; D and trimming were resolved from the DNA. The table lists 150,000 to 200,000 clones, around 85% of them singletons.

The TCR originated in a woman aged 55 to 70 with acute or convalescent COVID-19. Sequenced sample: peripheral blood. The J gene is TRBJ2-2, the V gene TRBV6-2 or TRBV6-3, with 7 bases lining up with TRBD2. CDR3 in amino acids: CASSYRPGGTGELFF. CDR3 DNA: TGTGCCAGCAGTTACCGGCCGGGGGGCACCGGGGAGCTGTTTTTT.